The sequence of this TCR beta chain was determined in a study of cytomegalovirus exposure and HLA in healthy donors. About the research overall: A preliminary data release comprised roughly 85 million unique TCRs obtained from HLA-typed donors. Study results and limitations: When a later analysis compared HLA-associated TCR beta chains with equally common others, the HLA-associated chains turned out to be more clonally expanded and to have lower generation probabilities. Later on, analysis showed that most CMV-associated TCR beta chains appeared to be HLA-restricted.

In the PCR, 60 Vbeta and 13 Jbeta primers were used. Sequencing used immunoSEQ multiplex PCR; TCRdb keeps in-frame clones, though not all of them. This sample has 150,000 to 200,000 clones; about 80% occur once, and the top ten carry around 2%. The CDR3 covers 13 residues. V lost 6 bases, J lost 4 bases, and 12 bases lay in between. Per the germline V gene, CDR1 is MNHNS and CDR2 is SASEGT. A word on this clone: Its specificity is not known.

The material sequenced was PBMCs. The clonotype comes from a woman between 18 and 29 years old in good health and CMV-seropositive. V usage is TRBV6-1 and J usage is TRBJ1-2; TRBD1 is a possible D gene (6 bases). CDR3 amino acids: CASSAGVAYGYTF. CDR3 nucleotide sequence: TGTGCCAGCAGCGCAGGGGTTGCCTATGGCTACACCTTC.